Below, one T cell receptor (beta chain) is given with its context. Its antigen is undetermined. The data are from a study of shared clonotypes between healthy human individuals. Whole-study context: Each donor had three CD4 naive, three CD4 memory, two CD8 naive and one CD8 memory plate.

Findings and limits, study-wide: Among a handful of donors, about 5% of naive CD4 clonotypes were found in common. Clonotype sharing among donors was thought likely to change with sequencing depth.

Trimming removed 7 bases from V and 5 bases from J, with 12 bases in between. This CDR3 region has 13 residues. Per germline, CDR1 MDHEN and CDR2 SYDVKM. Data came from immunoSEQ multiplex PCR; TCRdb stores just in-frame clones and leaves some out. The repertoire consists of 2 million to 2.5 million clones, with over 90% occurring once and the leading ten covering 0.3% to 0.4%. Source material: naive CD4+ T cells from PBMCs. Subset here: CD45RA+ positively selected. The sequence was obtained from a man aged 18 to 30 in good health. Some clones in this sample may be carry-over from other donors' samples. The chain recombines TRBV28 with TRBJ1-5; D unresolved. The CDR3 DNA follows: TGTGCCAGCACCCCGCGGGTAGATCAGCCCCAGCATTTT. It translates to CASTPRVDQPQHF.